Below are 12 T cell receptor beta chains sequenced from a single sample in a study of T cell changes during pregnancy in multiple sclerosis. Profiling relied on immunoSEQ multiplex PCR, and the TCRdb table lists in-frame clones only, not all of them. The sample comprises 40,000 to 45,000 clones, 80% to 95% of which are singletons, and 1% to 1.5% rests with the top ten. Sequenced input: peripheral blood. The receptors derive from a female donor with multiple sclerosis, enrolled in a pregnancy study.

V usage is TRBV28 and J usage is TRBJ2-7; the D gene could be TRBD1 or TRBD2 (5 bases each). The CDR3 has 15 residues. The germline V and J ends were trimmed by 7 bases and 0 bases, with 16 bases remaining between them. The germline V gene has CDR1 MDHEN and CDR2 SYDVKM. The CDR3 nucleotides are TGTGCCAGCACCAGACTTGGGGGAAGCTCCTACGAGCAGTACTTC. Protein product: CASTRLGGSSYEQYF. Filled out from reference TRBV28 and TRBJ2-7, the complete variable domain reads DVKVTQSSRYLVKRTGEKVFLECVQDMDHENMFWYRQDPGLGLRLIYFSYDVKMKEKGDIPEGYSVSREKKERFSLILESASTNQTSMYLCASTRLGGSSYEQYFGPGTRLTVT.

The rearrangement uses TRBV2 and TRBJ2-1; 10 bases align to TRBD2. Unmatched junction bases numbered 12, after V lost 8 bases and J lost 2 bases. CDR3 length: 17 residues. In germline, CDR1 is SNHLY, CDR2 FYNNEI. This CDR3 is CASRHPDGTSAYNEQFF. The CDR3 nucleotides read TGTGCCAGCCGACACCCGGATGGGACTAGCGCCTACAATGAGCAGTTCTTC.

The chain combines TRBV28 with TRBJ1-2; D unclear. There are 12 residues in the CDR3. The germline V gene has CDR1 MDHEN and CDR2 SYDVKM. Trimming removed 3 bases at V and 4 bases at J, with 6 bases between. The CDR3 spells CASSFWLYGYTF. The CDR3 DNA sequence: TGTGCCAGCAGTTTTTGGCTCTATGGCTACACCTTC.

The rearrangement uses TRBV6-4 and TRBJ2-1; 12 bases are a match to TRBD2. CDR1 is MRHNA and CDR2 is SNTAGT in the germline V gene. This CDR3 has 16 amino acids. V was pared by 5 bases and J by 0 bases, with 2 bases of the junction left unmatched. This CDR3 reads CASSRLAGVSYNEQFF. CDR3 nucleotide sequence: TGTGCCAGCAGTCGACTAGCGGGAGTCTCCTACAATGAGCAGTTCTTC.

Here the CDR3 DNA reads TGTGCCAGCTCAGGCGCGAACACCGGGGAGCTGTTTTTT. Translating gives CASSGANTGELFF. This sequence joins TRBV7-9 and TRBJ2-2; D is undetermined. Trimming pared 8 bases from V and 0 bases from J, leaving 7 bases between. Germline V gene sequence: CDR1 SEHNR, CDR2 FQNEAQ (reference sequence). CDR3 size: 13 residues.

This chain links TRBV5-5 with TRBJ2-3; D possibly corresponds to TRBD1 (6 bases). The germline V and J ends were trimmed by 4 bases and 6 bases, with 18 bases remaining between them. CDR3 length: 15 amino acids. Germline lookup yields CDR1 SGHKS and CDR2 YYEKEE (reference sequence). The DNA for the CDR3 is TGTGCCAGCAGCGTCCAGGGGACGCCGTGGGATACGCAGTATTTT. This translates into CASSVQGTPWDTQYF.

This chain connects TRBV5-5 to TRBJ2-7, with 10 bases that match TRBD1. V lost 4 bases, J lost 1 base, and 2 bases stayed unmatched. The CDR3 runs to 14 residues. Germline V gene sequence: CDR1 SGHKS, CDR2 YYEKEE (reference sequence). CDR3 sequence (DNA): TGTGCCAGCAGCAGGGACAGGGGTTCCTACGAGCAGTACTTC. The encoded protein is CASSRDRGSYEQYF.

The chain links TRBV20-1 to TRBJ1-2; D possibly corresponds to TRBD1 (6 bases). Germline CDR1 reads DFQATT; CDR2 reads SNEGSKA (reference sequence). The CDR3 spans 11 residues. The germline V and J ends were trimmed by 6 bases and 7 bases, with 12 bases remaining between them. CDR3 in DNA: TGCAGTGCGACACAGGGAATTGGCTACACCTTC. It specifies CSATQGIGYTF.

The chain couples TRBV6-6 to TRBJ2-7; D is unresolved. V was shortened by 0 bases and J by 2 bases, with 14 bases between the two germline ends. The CDR3 covers 16 residues. Germline V lookup: CDR1 MNHNY, CDR2 SVGAGI (reference sequence). CDR3 in DNA: TGTGCCAGCAGTTACTCGAGAATAACAGACCCCTACGAGCAGTACTTC. As protein: CASSYSRITDPYEQYF.

Here the CDR3 reads CASSLGSGNTIYF. DNA for the CDR3: TGTGCCAGCAGCTTAGGCTCTGGAAACACCATATATTTT. The chain employs TRBV7-7 and TRBJ1-3; D is uncertain. Germline CDR1 and CDR2: SSHAT and FNYEAQ (reference sequence). The CDR3 has 13 residues. Deletions cut 1 base from V and 0 bases from J, with 1 base between.

V gene TRBV29-1 combines with J gene TRBJ1-2; possibly TRBD1 for D (5 bases). Trimming shortened V by 6 bases and J by 0 bases, and 17 bases separated the two germline ends. The CDR3 is 15 residues long. CDR1 SQVTM and CDR2 ANQGSEA come from the germline V gene. The CDR3 DNA reads as TGCAGCGTCGCCGGGGACGGACTAGCTAACTATGGCTACACCTTC. This encodes CSVAGDGLANYGYTF.

The DNA of the CDR3 is TGCAGCGTTGAACGTGGAAACACTGAAGCTTTCTTT. This gives the protein CSVERGNTEAFF. The rearrangement uses TRBV29-1 and TRBJ1-1, with no clear D. The V and J ends lost 2 bases and 2 bases respectively, with 6 bases between them. CDR3 size: 12 residues. Per the germline V gene, CDR1 is SQVTM and CDR2 is ANQGSEA.